What follows is one TCR beta chain and its context. Its antigen is still unknown. Using a J-beta primer mix together with a sample-barcoded 5' primer, a second PCR was run for roughly 6 to 11 cycles. TCRdb re-called the 5' RACE reads through MiXCR, storing one row per CDR3 protein. The table has about 1,500,000 distinct CDR3 sequences, around 42% seen once. The data were obtained in a study of blood T cells in healthy people across ages. Germline CDR1 and CDR2: MNHNY and SVGAGI (reference sequence). This CDR3 comprises 15 residues. The trim removed 5 bases at V and 5 bases at J, leaving 9 bases unmatched. Study results and caveats: TCR beta diversity, measured per million T cells, fell in a roughly linear way with age. Among long-lived donors, naive CD4+ cells were more numerous and diversity higher than in aged donors.

The chain is built from TRBV6-6 and TRBJ2-5; 9 nucleotides match TRBD2. The sequenced sample consisted of blood. The receptor was isolated from a woman under 30 in good health. The CDR3 loop is CASSSAGGLGETQYF. The CDR3 DNA reads TGTGCCAGCAGTAGTGCGGGGGGGCTAGGGGAGACCCAGTACTTC.